These 30 T cell receptor beta chains were all obtained from the same sample, sequenced in a study of T cell clonality in common variable immunodeficiency. Study-wide results and caveats: Reportedly, TCR beta sequences from common variable immunodeficiency showed fewer deletions and N-nucleotide insertions.

Clones were sequenced by immunoSEQ multiplex PCR, and TCRdb holds only the in-frame ones, with some missing. Singletons are absent from the sample, which has 28,000 or so clones. Their antigens are not known. The material sequenced was peripheral blood mononuclear cells. These receptors were collected from a human donor with common variable immunodeficiency.

This clone came up many times. The read halts 3 residues ahead of the CDR3 end, with the missing end drawn from the germline J gene. The rearrangement joins TRBV2 to TRBJ2-1; 8 nucleotides align to TRBD1. This CDR3 is 14 amino acids long. CDR1 and CDR2 (germline): SNHLY, FYNNEI. The J segment lost 5 bases and the V segment lost 5 bases, leaving 5 bases of the junction unmatched. The covered CDR3 bases are TGTGCCAGCAGTAAGGACAGGGCGGACAATGAG. The encoded protein is CASSKDRADNE. The full CDR3 sequence reads CASSKDRADNEQFF.

The table lists this clone with many counts. Read data end 3 residues before the CDR3 end; the end is taken from the germline J gene. The chain has TRBV20-1 and TRBJ2-1; 7 nucleotides align to TRBD2. The CDR3 totals 18 residues. The V gene end was trimmed by 1 base and the J gene end by 0 bases; junction bases not matched to a gene: 12. From germline, CDR1 is DFQATT and CDR2 SNEGSKA (reference sequence). The part of the CDR3 DNA that was read is TGCAGTGCTAGAGGGCAGCGGTCTAGCGGAAGCTCCTACAATGAG. Translated: CSARGQRSSGSSYNE. The entire CDR3 reads CSARGQRSSGSSYNEQFF.

This clone has ten or more counts. Coverage ceases 3 residues before the CDR3 finishes, and the germline J gene fills in the end. The chain joins TRBV7-2 to TRBJ2-7; tentative D call: TRBD2 (6 bases). Trimming cost V 4 bases and J 0 bases, with 13 bases left between them. Germline V gene data show CDR1 as SGHTA and CDR2 as FQGNSA. CDR3 length: 15 residues. CDR3 loop: CASSSSGLLSYEQYF. The sequenced CDR3 bases are TGTGCCAGCAGCTCCTCGGGACTGCTCTCCTACGAG.

This clone was detected many times. Incomplete CDR3 DNA: TGCAGTGCTAGAGATTCGAGGACAGGGGTCAATGAG. Translating it yields CSARDSRTGVNE. The entire CDR3 protein reads CSARDSRTGVNEQFF. V gene TRBV20-1 combines with J gene TRBJ2-1; 9 bases are shared with TRBD1. The CDR3 end lies 3 residues beyond the end of the read and is filled in from the germline J gene. J lost 6 bases, V lost 0 bases, and 6 bases had no gene match. Germline CDR1 is DFQATT and CDR2 is SNEGSKA (reference sequence). The length of the CDR3 is 15 residues.

This clone was seen many times. The read finishes 3 residues shy of the CDR3 end, and the germline J gene is used to complete it. V usage is TRBV7-9 and J usage is TRBJ1-1; D is unresolved. The length of the CDR3 is 14 residues. The V gene lost 2 bases and the J gene lost 3 bases, with 10 bases spanning the gap. Germline V CDR1 and CDR2: SEHNR, FQNEAQ (reference sequence). The CDR3 protein is CASSLTRRDTEAFF. CDR3 DNA, as far as it was read: TGTGCCAGCAGCTTAACCAGGAGGGACACTGAA.

This clone was observed at least ten times. The DNA ends 3 residues before the CDR3 does, and the rest of the CDR3 is filled in from the germline J gene. The J gene is TRBJ2-3, the V gene TRBV18; D remains unclear. The germline V gene encodes CDR1 KGHSH and CDR2 LQKENI. The CDR3 is 20 residues long. V was shortened by 0 bases and J by 2 bases, with 24 bases between the two germline ends. The CDR3 protein is CASSPPKGYPTLWVTDTQYF. CDR3 bases read: TGTGCCAGCTCACCACCGAAGGGTTACCCTACTCTGTGGGTCACAGATACG.

This clone occurred a few times. The sequenced fragment ends 3 residues before the CDR3 boundary, so the rest is inferred from the germline J gene. The chain employs TRBV20-1 and TRBJ2-7, with TRBD1 matching over 9 bases. CDR1 and CDR2 (germline): DFQATT, SNEGSKA (reference sequence). The trim removed 1 base at V and 2 bases at J, leaving 18 bases unmatched. CDR3 size: 19 residues. The CDR3 sequence: CSARVTPGTGRWSTYEQYF. The CDR3 DNA, read in part, is TGCAGTGCTAGAGTTACCCCCGGGACAGGGCGGTGGTCAACCTACGAG.

This clone was seen at least ten times. The read ends 3 residues before the CDR3 terminus; that terminus is restored from the germline J gene. The chain uses TRBV5-1 and TRBJ1-2, with D maybe TRBD1 (5 bases). V was clipped by 5 bases and J by 7 bases, with 9 bases between them. Germline CDR1 and CDR2: SGHRS and YFSETQ. This CDR3 comprises 11 residues. The sequenced CDR3 bases are TGCGCCAGCAGGGACACGCGTGGC. Protein sequence: CASRDTRG. The full CDR3 sequence reads CASRDTRGYTF.

In its sample, this clone was seen many times. The read gets to within 3 residues of the CDR3 end, and the germline J gene fills in the rest. This chain uses TRBV18 with TRBJ1-3; D uncertain. The CDR3 extends over 14 amino acids. Trimming took 0 bases from V and 8 from J, leaving 11 bases between them. Germline lookup yields CDR1 KGHSH and CDR2 LQKENI. CDR3 DNA, as far as it was read: TGTGCCAGCTCACCACCTTCTACCACCGACACC. Protein: CASSPPSTTDT. The full CDR3 reads CASSPPSTTDTIYF.

This clone was recorded at least ten times. The read is 3 residues too short to cover the CDR3 end, so that end is filled in from the germline J gene. The V and J genes are TRBV7-3 and TRBJ2-7; TRBD1 matches at 8 bases. The V and J ends lost 3 bases and 0 bases, in that order; junction bases with no gene match: 4. Germline-derived CDR1 and CDR2 are SGHTA and FQGTGA. This CDR3 is 15 amino acids long. The sequenced CDR3 bases are TGTGCCAGCAGCTTGGACAGGGAGAGCTCCTACGAG. Its protein product is CASSLDRESSYE. From start to end, the CDR3 is CASSLDRESSYEQYF.

This clone was picked up many times. The sequenced fragment ends 3 residues before the CDR3 boundary, so the rest is inferred from the germline J gene. The V call is TRBV20-1, the J call TRBJ2-6, with a weak D call TRBD2 (6 bases). Germline lookup yields CDR1 DFQATT and CDR2 SNEGSKA (reference sequence). CDR3 length: 16 residues. With 6 bases removed from V and 2 bases from J, the gap between germline ends came to 17 bases. CDR3 loop: CSARGGDGTGANVLTF. The DNA read from the CDR3 is TGCAGTGCGAGGGGCGGGGATGGCACTGGGGCCAACGTC.

As for this clone: The sequenced fragment ends 3 residues before the CDR3 boundary, so the rest is inferred from the germline J gene. The rearrangement links TRBV20-1 to TRBJ1-1; 7 bases are a match to TRBD1. Germline V gene lookup returns CDR1 DFQATT and CDR2 SNEGSKA (reference sequence). The CDR3 sequence is 12 residues long. The part of the CDR3 DNA that was read is TGCAGTGCTAGCAGGGGGGAGAAGAGA. It translates to CSASRGEKR. The entire CDR3 protein is CSASRGEKRAFF.

This clone showed up just a few times. From the germline J gene comes the end of the CDR3, since the read stops 3 residues before it. This chain uses TRBV18 with TRBJ2-5, with 8 bases matching TRBD1. This CDR3 is 18 amino acids long. Germline lookup yields CDR1 KGHSH and CDR2 LQKENI. J gave up 1 base and V 1 base, and 11 bases lay outside the gene matches. The covered CDR3 bases are TGTGCCAGCTCACCACGCCCAGGACAGGGAAGAGGCCAAGAGACC. This codes for CASSPRPGQGRGQET. The whole CDR3 sequence reads CASSPRPGQGRGQETQYF.

A note on this clone: With the read ending 3 residues before the CDR3 end, the germline J gene is used to fill in that end. V is TRBV19 and J is TRBJ1-2; 10 nucleotides line up with TRBD1. There are 13 residues in the CDR3. Per germline, CDR1 LNHDA and CDR2 SQIVND (reference sequence). Trimming cost V 4 bases and J 7 bases; bases outside gene matches: 3. This CDR3 reads CASSTRDRGGYTF. Incomplete CDR3 DNA: TGTGCCAGTAGTACCAGGGACAGGGGTGGC.

This clone was seen a few times. The DNA ends 3 residues before the CDR3 does, and the rest of the CDR3 is filled in from the germline J gene. The chain employs TRBV13 and TRBJ2-6, with unresolved D. Trimming left V 9 bases short and J 4 bases short, with 13 bases between. CDR1 PRHDT and CDR2 FYEKMQ come from the germline V gene (reference sequence). The CDR3 is made up of 14 amino acids. The CDR3: CASPLVPGANVLTF. CDR3 DNA (partial): TGTGCCAGTCCCTTAGTCCCGGGGGCCAACGTC.

In its sample, this clone was seen many times. The CDR3 extends 3 residues past the end of the read, so its final part is completed from the germline J gene. The chain combines TRBV2 with TRBJ2-5, with 8 bases that match TRBD1. Germline V gene lookup returns CDR1 SNHLY and CDR2 FYNNEI. The CDR3 sequence is 13 residues long. Trimming removed 3 bases from V and 3 bases from J; junction bases left unmatched: 0. CDR3 DNA (partial): TGTGCCAGCAGTGAGACAGGGGAAGAGACC. Its translation is CASSETGEET. The entire CDR3 is CASSETGEETQYF. Supplemented by reference TRBV2 and TRBJ2-5, the full variable domain reads EPEVTQTPSHQVTQMGQEVILRCVPISNHLYFYWYRQILGQKVEFLVSFYNNEISEKSEIFDDQFSVERPDGSNFTLKIRSTKLEDSAMYFCASSETGEETQYFGPGTRLLVL.

This clone was detected ten times or more. The read finishes 3 residues shy of the CDR3 end, and the germline J gene is used to complete it. The chain combines TRBV15 with TRBJ2-7, with a possible D match to TRBD1 (5 bases). Trimming pared 1 base from V and 6 bases from J, leaving 16 bases between. Germline V CDR1 and CDR2: LNHNV, YYDKDF (reference sequence). This CDR3 is 15 amino acids long. CDR3: CATSRGANPGSEQYF. Partial CDR3 DNA: TGTGCCACCAGCAGAGGCGCAAACCCAGGGTCCGAG.

This clone was observed many times. The read ends 3 residues before the CDR3 terminus; that terminus is restored from the germline J gene. V gene TRBV5-6 combines with J gene TRBJ1-2; no firm D call. From germline, CDR1 is SGHDT and CDR2 YYEEEE. The CDR3 is 14 residues long. V was clipped by 1 base and J by 0 bases, with 7 bases between them. The CDR3 bases that were read are TGTGCCAGCAGCTTGTTGACACCTAACTATGGC. Translation: CASSLLTPNYG. The complete CDR3 protein is CASSLLTPNYGYTF.

This clone was recorded many times. The read stops 3 residues short of the end of the CDR3; the missing end is completed from the germline J gene. This chain connects TRBV5-1 to TRBJ2-5, with 14 bases matching TRBD2. V gave up 2 bases and J gave up 4 bases; unmatched junction bases: 4. Germline V gives CDR1 SGHRS, CDR2 YFSETQ. This CDR3 contains 16 residues. CDR3 residues: CASSFETSGGAETQYF. The sequenced part of the CDR3 DNA is TGCGCCAGCAGCTTCGAGACTAGCGGGGGGGCAGAGACC.

This clone was seen repeatedly, ten times or more. Read data end 3 residues before the CDR3 end; the end is taken from the germline J gene. This rearrangement joins TRBV18 to TRBJ1-4; TRBD1 matches at 10 bases. The CDR3 runs to 13 residues. Germline values: CDR1 KGHSH, CDR2 LQKENI. Germline trimming cut 6 bases from V and 7 bases from J; bases unmatched to any gene: 2. The CDR3 spells CASSTGGVEKLFF. The sequenced CDR3 bases are TGTGCCAGCTCGACAGGGGGCGTTGAAAAA.

CDR3 sequence: CSAREVRQIGTEAFF. The CDR3 bases that were read are TGCAGTGCTAGAGAGGTACGACAGATTGGCACTGAA. V usage is TRBV20-1 and J usage is TRBJ1-1; perhaps TRBD1 as D (5 bases). The read stops 3 residues short of the end of the CDR3; the missing end is completed from the germline J gene. The CDR3 totals 15 residues. V was trimmed by 0 bases and J by 4 bases, leaving 15 bases between them. Germline lookup yields CDR1 DFQATT and CDR2 SNEGSKA (reference sequence).

This clone was counted only a few times. Read sequence stops 3 residues before the CDR3 end, and the germline J gene provides the missing end. The chain joins TRBV6-2 or TRBV6-3 to TRBJ2-7; 10 bases fit TRBD1. Germline V CDR1 and CDR2: MNHEY, SVGEGT. The CDR3 is 13 residues long. J was trimmed by 3 bases and V by 6 bases; bases with no gene match: 2. The DNA read from the CDR3 is TGTGCCAGCAGAAGGACAGGGGGCTACGAG. It codes for CASRRTGGYE. The entire CDR3 is CASRRTGGYEQYF.

This clone came up many times. The CDR3 goes on 3 residues after the read ends, and that part is filled in from the germline J gene. The V and J genes are TRBV5-1 and TRBJ1-2; 7 bases map to TRBD1. The V and J ends lost 0 bases and 2 bases, in that order; junction bases with no gene match: 4. Germline-derived CDR1 and CDR2 are SGHRS and YFSETQ. The CDR3 contains 15 residues. The sequenced part of the CDR3 DNA is TGCGCCAGCAGCTTGGCAGGGGGGACAAACTATGGC. Translation: CASSLAGGTNYG. The CDR3 reads in full as CASSLAGGTNYGYTF.

This clone was found many times. The CDR3 end lies 3 residues beyond the end of the read and is filled in from the germline J gene. The chain combines TRBV2 with TRBJ2-7; 7 nucleotides match TRBD2. Germline V gives CDR1 SNHLY, CDR2 FYNNEI. The trim removed 4 bases at V and 0 bases at J, leaving 6 bases unmatched. The CDR3 spans 15 residues. Here the CDR3 reads CASSVGGSPSYEQYF. The CDR3 DNA, read in part, is TGTGCCAGCAGTGTTGGCGGGAGCCCCTCCTACGAG.

This clone was detected only a few times. The read is 3 residues too short to cover the CDR3 end, so that end is filled in from the germline J gene. V and J are TRBV10-2 and TRBJ1-6; D might be TRBD1 (5 bases). CDR1 and CDR2 (germline): WSHSY, SAAADI. Trimming removed 5 bases at V and 5 bases at J, with 10 bases between. The CDR3 has 14 residues. This CDR3 reads CASSIQGNNSPLHF. Incomplete CDR3 DNA: TGCGCCAGCAGTATTCAGGGAAATAATTCACCC.

This clone was seen at least ten times. The DNA ends 3 residues before the CDR3 does, and the rest of the CDR3 is filled in from the germline J gene. This sequence joins TRBV6-2 or TRBV6-3 and TRBJ1-2; TRBD1 agrees at 10 bases. CDR1 is MNHEY, CDR2 SVGEGT, per germline. Trimming took 0 bases from V and 5 from J; bases not matched to a gene: 3. The CDR3 spans 15 residues. The part of the CDR3 DNA that was read is TGTGCCAGCAGTTACTCGAAGGGACAGGGGTATGGC. Translated: CASSYSKGQGYG. The whole CDR3 sequence reads CASSYSKGQGYGYTF.

This clone was seen many times. The read finishes 3 residues shy of the CDR3 end, and the germline J gene is used to complete it. The J gene is TRBJ2-1, the V gene TRBV24-1, with TRBD1 matching 10 bases. CDR1 is KGHDR, CDR2 SFDVKD, per germline. The CDR3 contains 16 residues. Trimming at V came to 3 bases and at J to 2 bases, leaving 3 bases not matched to a gene. Here the CDR3 reads CATSDAGTGAYNEQFF. CDR3 DNA (partial): TGTGCCACCAGTGATGCCGGGACAGGGGCCTACAATGAG.

Comment on this clone: The DNA ends 3 residues before the CDR3 does, and the rest of the CDR3 is filled in from the germline J gene. The chain links TRBV6-2 or TRBV6-3 to TRBJ2-7; 10 nucleotides align to TRBD2. The V gene's germline CDR1 is MNHEY and CDR2 SVGEGT. With 6 bases clipped from V and 3 bases from J, the junction kept 14 bases outside the gene matches. The CDR3 loop spans 17 amino acids. The CDR3 sequence is CASSRAGGLAKYYEQYF. Incomplete CDR3 DNA: TGTGCCAGCAGCCGCGCAGGGGGACTAGCGAAATACTACGAG.

This clone was found many times. The CDR3 is cut off 3 residues early in the read; its end comes from the germline J gene. The V and J genes are TRBV10-1 and TRBJ2-7; the match to TRBD2 covers 10 bases. The V gene end was trimmed by 10 bases and the J gene end by 2 bases; junction bases not matched to a gene: 8. The CDR3 length is 14 residues. Germline V gene lookup returns CDR1 WNHNN and CDR2 SYGVQD (reference sequence). This chain's CDR3 is CANNSGGITYEQYF. The part of the CDR3 DNA that was read is TGCGCCAATAATAGCGGGGGGATAACCTACGAG.

In regard to this clone: The read ends 3 residues early relative to the CDR3; the germline J gene fills the gap. The gene calls are TRBV19 and TRBJ2-2; no reliable D call. The ends were cut back, 4 bases at V and 4 bases at J, with 10 bases in the middle. CDR3 size: 14 residues. Germline lookup yields CDR1 LNHDA and CDR2 SQIVND (reference sequence). The CDR3 bases that were read are TGTGCCAGTAGTAGTCTAGTGAGCACCGGGGAG. It is translated as CASSSLVSTGE. The entire CDR3 is CASSSLVSTGELFF.